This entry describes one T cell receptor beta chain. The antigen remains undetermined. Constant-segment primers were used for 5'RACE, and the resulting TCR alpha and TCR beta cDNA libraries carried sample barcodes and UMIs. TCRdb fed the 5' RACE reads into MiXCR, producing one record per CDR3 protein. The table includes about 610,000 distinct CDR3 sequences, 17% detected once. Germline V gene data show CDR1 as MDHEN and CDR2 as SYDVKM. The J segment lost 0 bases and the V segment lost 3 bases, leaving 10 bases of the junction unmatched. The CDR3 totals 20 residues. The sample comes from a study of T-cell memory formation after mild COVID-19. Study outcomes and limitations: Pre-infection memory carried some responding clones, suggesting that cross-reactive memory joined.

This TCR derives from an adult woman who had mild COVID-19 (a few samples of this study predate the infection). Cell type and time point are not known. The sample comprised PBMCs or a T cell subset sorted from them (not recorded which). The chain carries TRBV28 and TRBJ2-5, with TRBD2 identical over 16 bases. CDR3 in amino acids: CASSLDLGLAGGEYQETQYF. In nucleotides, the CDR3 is TGTGCCAGCAGTTTGGATTTGGGACTAGCGGGAGGGGAGTACCAAGAGACCCAGTACTTC.